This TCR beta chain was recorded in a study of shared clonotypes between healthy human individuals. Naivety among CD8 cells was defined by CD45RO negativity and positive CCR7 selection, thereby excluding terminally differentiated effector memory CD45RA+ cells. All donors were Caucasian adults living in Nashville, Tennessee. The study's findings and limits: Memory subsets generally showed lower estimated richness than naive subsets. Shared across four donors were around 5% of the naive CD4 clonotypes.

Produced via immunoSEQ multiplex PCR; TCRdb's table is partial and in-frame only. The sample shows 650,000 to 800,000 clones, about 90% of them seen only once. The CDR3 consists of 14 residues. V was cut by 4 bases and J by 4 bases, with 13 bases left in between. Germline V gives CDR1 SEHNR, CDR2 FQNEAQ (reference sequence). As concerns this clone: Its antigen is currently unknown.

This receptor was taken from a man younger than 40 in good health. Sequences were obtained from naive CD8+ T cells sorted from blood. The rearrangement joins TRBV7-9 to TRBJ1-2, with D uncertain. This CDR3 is CASSSAALTYGYTF. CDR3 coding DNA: TGTGCCAGCAGCTCGGCAGCACTGACCTATGGCTACACCTTC.